This T cell receptor beta chain appears in the sequencing data of a study of STAT5B mutations in CD4+ large granular lymphocyte leukemia. In regard to this clone: Its specificity is not known.

Whole-study findings and limits: CD4-sorted patient repertoires seemed more clonal than healthy CD4+ repertoires.

Germline CDR1 LNHDA, CDR2 SQIVND (reference sequence). This CDR3 spans 17 amino acids. V was clipped by 4 bases and J by 0 bases, with 16 bases between them. Produced via immunoSEQ multiplex PCR; TCRdb's table is partial and in-frame only. The table lists about 38,000 clones, around 80% of them singletons. This chain connects TRBV19 to TRBJ2-4, with D tentatively TRBD1 (6 bases). This receptor was taken from a human donor in good health. Sequencing used CD4+ T cells from blood buffy coats. In DNA, the CDR3 is TGTGCCAGTAGTAAACCCGGACAGAGCCTAGCCAAAAACATTCAGTACTTC. This sequence encodes CASSKPGQSLAKNIQYF.